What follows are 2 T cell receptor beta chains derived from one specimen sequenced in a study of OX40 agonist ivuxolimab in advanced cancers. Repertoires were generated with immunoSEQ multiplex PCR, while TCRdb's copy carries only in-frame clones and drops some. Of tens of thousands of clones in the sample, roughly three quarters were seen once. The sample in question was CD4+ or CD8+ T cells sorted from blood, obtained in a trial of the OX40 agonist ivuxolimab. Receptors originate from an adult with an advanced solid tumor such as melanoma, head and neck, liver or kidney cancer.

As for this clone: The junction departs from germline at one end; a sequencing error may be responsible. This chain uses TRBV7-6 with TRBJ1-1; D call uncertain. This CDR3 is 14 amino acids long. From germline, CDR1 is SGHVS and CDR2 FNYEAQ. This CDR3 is CASSPWTENTEVFF. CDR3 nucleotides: TGTGCCAGCAGCCCCTGGACGGAGAACACTGAAGTTTTCTTT.

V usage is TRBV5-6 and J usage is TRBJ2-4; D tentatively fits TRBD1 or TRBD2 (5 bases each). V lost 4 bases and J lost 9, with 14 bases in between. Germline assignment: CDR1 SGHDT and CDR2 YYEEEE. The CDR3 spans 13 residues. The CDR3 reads CASSRGPPGIQYF. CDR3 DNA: TGTGCCAGCAGCAGGGGACCGCCAGGCATTCAGTACTTC.